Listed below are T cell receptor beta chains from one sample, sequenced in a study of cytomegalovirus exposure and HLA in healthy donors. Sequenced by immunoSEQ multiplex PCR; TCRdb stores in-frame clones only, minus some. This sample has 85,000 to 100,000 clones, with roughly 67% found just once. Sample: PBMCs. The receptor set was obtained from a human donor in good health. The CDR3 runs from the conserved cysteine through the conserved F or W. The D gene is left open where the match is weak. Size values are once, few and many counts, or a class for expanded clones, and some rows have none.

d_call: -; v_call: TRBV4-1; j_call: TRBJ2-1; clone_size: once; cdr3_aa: CASSRMEGGANEQFF; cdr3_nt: TGCGCCAGCAGCCGGATGGAAGGAGGGGCCAATGAGCAGTTCTTC
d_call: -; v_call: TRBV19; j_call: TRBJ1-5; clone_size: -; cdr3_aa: CASRVGWGRDNQPQHF; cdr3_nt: TGTGCCAGTAGGGTCGGGTGGGGGCGAGACAATCAGCCCCAGCATTTT
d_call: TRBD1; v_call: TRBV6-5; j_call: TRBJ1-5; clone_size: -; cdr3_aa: CATTGGQNQPQHF; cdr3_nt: TGTGCCACCACAGGGGGACAGAATCAGCCCCAGCATTTT
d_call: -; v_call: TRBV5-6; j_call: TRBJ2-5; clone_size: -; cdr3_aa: CASSLDAGAVRETQYF; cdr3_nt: TGTGCCAGCAGCTTGGACGCAGGGGCCGTCCGGGAGACCCAGTACTTC
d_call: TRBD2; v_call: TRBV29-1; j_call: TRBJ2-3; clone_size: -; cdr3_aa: CSVEAGLAGGGRYTQYF; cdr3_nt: TGCAGCGTTGAAGCCGGCCTAGCGGGGGGTGGGAGATATACGCAGTATTTT
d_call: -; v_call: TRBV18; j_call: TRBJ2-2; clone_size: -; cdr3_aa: CASSPGLNTGELFF; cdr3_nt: TGTGCCAGCTCACCAGGACTAAACACCGGGGAGCTGTTTTTT
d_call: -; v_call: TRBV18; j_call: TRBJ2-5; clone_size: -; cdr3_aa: CASSPTGVEGTQYF; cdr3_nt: TGTGCCAGCTCACCGACGGGCGTCGAGGGGACCCAGTACTTC
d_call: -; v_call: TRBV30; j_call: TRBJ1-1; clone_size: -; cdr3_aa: CAWSVRGLNTEAFF; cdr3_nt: TGTGCCTGGAGTGTACGGGGTCTGAACACTGAAGCTTTCTTT
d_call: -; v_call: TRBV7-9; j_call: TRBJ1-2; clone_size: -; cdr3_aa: CASSLKTGTRSSF; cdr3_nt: TGTGCCAGCAGCCTAAAGACCGGGACACGCTCTAGCTTC
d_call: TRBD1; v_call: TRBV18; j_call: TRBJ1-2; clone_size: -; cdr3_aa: CASSPPGQGAFGYGYTF; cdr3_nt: TGTGCCAGCTCACCCCCGGGACAGGGGGCGTTTGGCTATGGCTACACCTTC
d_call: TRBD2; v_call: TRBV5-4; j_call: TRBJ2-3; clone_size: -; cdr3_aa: CASSLGGTSGPDTQYF; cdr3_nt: TGTGCCAGCAGCTTGGGTGGGACTAGCGGGCCAGATACGCAGTATTTT
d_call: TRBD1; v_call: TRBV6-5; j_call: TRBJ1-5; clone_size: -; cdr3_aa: CASRPDRESNQPQHF; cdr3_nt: TGTGCCAGCAGGCCCGACAGGGAAAGCAATCAGCCCCAGCATTTT
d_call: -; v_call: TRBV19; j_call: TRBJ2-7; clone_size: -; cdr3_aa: CASSTSGDSYEQYF; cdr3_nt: TGTGCCAGTAGTACCTCCGGGGACTCCTACGAGCAGTACTTC
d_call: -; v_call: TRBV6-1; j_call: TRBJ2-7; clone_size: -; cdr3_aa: CASSLFLYEQYF; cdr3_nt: TGTGCCAGCAGTCTGTTCCTTTACGAGCAGTACTTC
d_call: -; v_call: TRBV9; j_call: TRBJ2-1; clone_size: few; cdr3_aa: CASSVNSQPSVRDEQFF; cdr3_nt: TGTGCCAGCAGCGTGAACTCCCAGCCCTCCGTCCGGGATGAGCAGTTCTTC
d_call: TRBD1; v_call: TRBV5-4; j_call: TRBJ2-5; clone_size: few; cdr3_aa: CASSLGQGPQETQYF; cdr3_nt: TGTGCCAGCAGCTTAGGACAGGGCCCTCAAGAGACCCAGTACTTC
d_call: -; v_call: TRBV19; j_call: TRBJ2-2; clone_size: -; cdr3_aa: CASKPPLFAGELFF; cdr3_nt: TGTGCCAGTAAGCCCCCCTTATTTGCCGGGGAGCTGTTTTTT
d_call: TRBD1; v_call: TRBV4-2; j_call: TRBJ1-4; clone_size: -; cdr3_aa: CASSLNAGTGGEKLFF; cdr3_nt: TGTGCCAGCAGCCTTAACGCAGGGACAGGGGGTGAAAAACTGTTTTTT
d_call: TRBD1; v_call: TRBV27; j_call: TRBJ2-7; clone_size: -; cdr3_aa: CASSQAGTGIPAQYF; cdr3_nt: TGTGCCAGCAGCCAGGCCGGGACAGGGATTCCTGCGCAGTACTTC
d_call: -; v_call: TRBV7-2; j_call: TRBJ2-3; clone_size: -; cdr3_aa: CASNVYLWDTQYF; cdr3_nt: TGTGCCAGCAACGTCTATCTTTGGGATACGCAGTATTTT
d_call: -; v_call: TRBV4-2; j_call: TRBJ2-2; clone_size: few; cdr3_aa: CASSHRGNTGELFF; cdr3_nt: TGTGCCAGCAGCCATCGCGGAAACACCGGGGAGCTGTTTTTT
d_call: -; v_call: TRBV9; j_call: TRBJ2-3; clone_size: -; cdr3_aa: CASSVVDPRTDTQYF; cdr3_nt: TGTGCCAGCAGCGTAGTAGATCCTCGCACAGATACGCAGTATTTT
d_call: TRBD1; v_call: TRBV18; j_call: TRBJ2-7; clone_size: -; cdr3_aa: CASSPGQGWYEQYF; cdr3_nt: TGTGCCAGCTCACCTGGACAGGGATGGTACGAGCAGTACTTC
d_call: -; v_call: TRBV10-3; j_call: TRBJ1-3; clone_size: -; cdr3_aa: CAISESRGTGNTIYF; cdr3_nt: TGTGCCATCAGTGAGTCTAGGGGGACTGGAAACACCATATATTTT
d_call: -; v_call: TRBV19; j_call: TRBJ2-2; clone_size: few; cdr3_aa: CASSPSWGLGTGELFF; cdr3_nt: TGTGCCAGTAGTCCCTCCTGGGGGCTCGGCACCGGGGAGCTGTTTTTT